This T cell receptor beta chain was obtained from a study of cytomegalovirus exposure and HLA in healthy donors. Remarks on this clone: Its antigen is undetermined.

From germline, CDR1 is SGHRS and CDR2 YFSETQ. The CDR3 contains 14 residues. The V and J ends lost 5 bases and 5 bases respectively, with 16 bases between them. Study outcomes and limitations: 164 TCR beta chains were listed as cytomegalovirus-associated.

Both 60 Vbeta primers and 13 Jbeta primers went into the PCR. Measured with immunoSEQ multiplex PCR; TCRdb has only the in-frame clones, and not every one. The profile shows more than 150,000 clones, more than 75% of them singletons. This TCR derives from a man in his forties in good health and CMV-seronegative. This sequence joins TRBV5-1 and TRBJ2-5; D perhaps matches TRBD2 (5 bases). The sample taken for sequencing was PBMCs. Here the CDR3 DNA reads TGCGCCAGCAGTTCAGGACTGATGATGGAGACCCAGTACTTC. This codes for CASSSGLMMETQYF.